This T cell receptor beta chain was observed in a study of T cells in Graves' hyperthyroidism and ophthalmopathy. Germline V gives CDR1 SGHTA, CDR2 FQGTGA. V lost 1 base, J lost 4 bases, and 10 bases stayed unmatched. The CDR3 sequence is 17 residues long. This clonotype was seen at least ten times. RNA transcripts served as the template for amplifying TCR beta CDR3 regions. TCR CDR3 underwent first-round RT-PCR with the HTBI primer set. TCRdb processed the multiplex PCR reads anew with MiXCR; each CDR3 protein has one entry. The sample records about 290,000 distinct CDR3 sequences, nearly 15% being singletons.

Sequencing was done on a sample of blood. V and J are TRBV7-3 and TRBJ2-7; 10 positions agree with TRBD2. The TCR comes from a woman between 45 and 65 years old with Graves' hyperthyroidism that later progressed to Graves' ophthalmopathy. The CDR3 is CASSLNPSGSWGYEQYF. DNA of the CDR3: TGTGCCAGCAGCTTAAATCCTAGCGGGAGTTGGGGATACGAGCAGTACTTC.